This is a list of T cell receptor beta chains from one sample in a study of tumor-infiltrating lymphocytes in localized non-small cell lung cancer. TCRdb's table, derived via immunoSEQ multiplex PCR, lists solely in-frame clones and lacks some. Altogether over 5,500 clones are present, under 80% being singletons, with the ten largest covering 10% to 15%. The sample comprised uninvolved lung tissue not adjacent to the tumor. The source of these receptors is a human donor with non-small cell lung cancer. CDR3s leave out the opening cysteine and the closing phenylalanine or tryptophan.

>TRBJ2-1|TRBV6-5
ASSYGPNEQF
>TRBJ1-2|TRBV10-2
ASMGQGIYGYT
>TRBJ1-2|TRBV30
AWSVPSSNYGYT
>TRBJ1-6|TRBV7-9
ASSRAIARRAGSPLH
>TRBJ1-2|TRBV4-1
ASSRAGWNYGYT
>TRBJ1-2|TRBV29-1
SVEEGQGAGYT
>TRBJ1-1|TRBV19
ASSRAYAEAF
>TRBJ2-3|TRBV6-5
ASSYSKDTQY
>TRBJ2-5|TRBV29-1
SVVGGETQY
>TRBJ2-1|TRBV4-1
ASSQDVGSWNEQF
>TRBJ1-1|TRBV6-5
ASSPTFGRNTEAF